Listed here is a single T cell receptor beta chain. These data originate in a study of CD8 T cells in Susac syndrome. Reverse transcription of roughly 0.5 to 1 ug RNA was carried out with random hexamers. In TCRdb, the immunoSEQ multiplex PCR reads were re-called with MiXCR into one record per CDR3 protein. The sample includes 120,000 or so distinct CDR3 sequences, 85% to 95% of them seen just once. This CDR3 has 13 amino acids. Germline V lookup: CDR1 DFQATT, CDR2 SNEGSKA (reference sequence). Trimming took 3 bases from V and 5 from J, leaving 10 bases between them. J is TRBJ2-2 and V is TRBV20-1; tentatively, D is TRBD1 (6 bases). The specimen was CD4+ T cells from PBMCs. This clonotype originated in a human donor with multiple sclerosis. The CDR3 is CSARRGWTGELFF. The CDR3 DNA reads as TGCAGTGCTAGGAGGGGGTGGACCGGGGAGCTGTTTTTT.